The T cell receptor (beta chain) under discussion was sequenced for a study of T cell responses to AZD1222 COVID-19 vaccine. The CDR3 runs 14 residues. Germline V CDR1 and CDR2: DFQATT, SNEGSKA (reference sequence). Trimming took 6 bases from V and 3 from J; bases not matched to a gene: 4. Sequencing was performed with immunoSEQ multiplex PCR; in TCRdb, only in-frame clones are kept and a portion is missing. The repertoire holds 72,000 or so clones, with around 87% as singletons. A single count supports this clone. The sequence was obtained from an adult in good health. The rearrangement joins TRBV20-1 to TRBJ2-1, with 11 bases fitting TRBD2. The source material was peripheral blood, sampled on day 0 of AZD1222 vaccination. This CDR3 is CSASSGRVYNEQFF. The CDR3 DNA reads TGCAGTGCAAGTAGCGGGAGGGTCTACAATGAGCAGTTCTTC.